This T cell receptor (beta chain) was sequenced in a study of T cells in Graves' hyperthyroidism and ophthalmopathy. Researchers amplified the TCR beta CDR3 regions from RNA transcripts. A set of HTBI primers served as the primers for a first-round RT-PCR of the TCR CDR3. TCRdb recomputed calls from the multiplex PCR reads with MiXCR, one row per CDR3 protein. The data show hundreds of thousands of distinct CDR3 sequences, 14% seen once. Germline V CDR1 and CDR2: LNHDA, SQIVND (reference sequence). This CDR3 spans 15 amino acids. Losses at the gene ends were 5 bases for V and 4 bases for J; bases not matched to a gene: 6.

The TCR was taken from a woman aged 40 to 55 with Graves' hyperthyroidism. The J gene is TRBJ2-2, the V gene TRBV19; the match to TRBD1 covers 8 bases. The specimen was blood. CDR3 loop: CASSPGGIGTGELFF. The CDR3 DNA follows: TGTGCCAGTAGTCCAGGGGGCATCGGCACCGGGGAGCTGTTTTTT. The whole variable domain, filled in from reference TRBV19 and TRBJ2-2, reads DGGITQSPKYLFRKEGQNVTLSCEQNLNHDAMYWYRQDPGQGLRLIYYSQIVNDFQKGDIAEGYSVSREKKESFPLTVTSAQKNPTAFYLCASSPGGIGTGELFFGEGSRLTVL.